This paragraph reports one TCR beta chain. What it binds is not known. RNA was isolated and reverse transcribed to cDNA, the sequencing template. Libraries were prepared by immunoSEQ multiplex PCR; TCRdb keeps only in-frame clonotypes and omits some of them. The sample carries about 270,000 clones, 60% recorded once. This sample was taken from a study of CD8+ T cells in alopecia areata. Findings of the study overall: The study found higher clonality in lesional than normal scalp, especially in alopecia totalis/universalis. A large proportion of expanded lesional clones were detected persisting in scalp and blood during tofacitinib.

From germline, CDR1 is SGDLS and CDR2 YYNGEE. CDR3 length equals 14 residues. The germline V and J ends were trimmed by 1 base and 0 bases, with 2 bases remaining between them. Treatment meaning: oral pan-JAK inhibitor, 5-10 mg twice daily. Alopecia areata patients provided lesional scalp punch biopsies and peripheral blood, both collected for the study. The receptor comes from a human donor with alopecia areata. This rearrangement joins TRBV9 to TRBJ2-6; D call uncertain. The source was CD4+ T cells sorted from blood, collected at roughly week 53, from a patient treated with tofacitinib. The CDR3 coding sequence is TGTGCCAGCAGCGTAAGCTCTGGGGCCAACGTCCTGACTTTC. The encoded protein is CASSVSSGANVLTF. Using reference TRBV9 and TRBJ2-6 for the parts outside the CDR3, the full variable domain is DSGVTQTPKHLITATGQRVTLRCSPRSGDLSVYWYQQSLDQGLQFLIQYYNGEERAKGNILERFSAQQFPDLHSELNLSSLELGDSALYFCASSVSSGANVLTFGAGSRLTVL.